The entry that follows covers one T cell receptor (beta chain) sequence. Antigen: not known. The sample is drawn from a study of T cells in Graves' hyperthyroidism and ophthalmopathy. The overall study: The blood sample was taken at first diagnosis, before treatment began.

Graves' hyperthyroidism showing no ophthalmopathy progression within 18 months was considered stable. Using RNA transcripts as the source, TCR beta CDR3 regions were amplified. HTBI primers drove first-round RT-PCR of the TCR CDR3. From the multiplex PCR reads, TCRdb called clonotypes with MiXCR, one entry per CDR3 protein. The sample includes about 620,000 distinct CDR3 sequences, roughly 15% of them seen just once. V was shortened by 3 bases and J by 3 bases, with 15 bases between the two germline ends. CDR3 length: 16 residues. Germline V gives CDR1 LNHDA, CDR2 SQIVND (reference sequence). General study points: Most thyroid clonotypes with frequency above 0.001 were detected in blood. Through a model of 13 V-J features, ophthalmopathy was separated from stable hyperthyroidism.

The chain carries TRBV19 and TRBJ2-1; D may match TRBD1 or TRBD2 (6 bases each). Material for sequencing was blood. The receptor's source is a woman in her twenties or thirties with Graves' hyperthyroidism. CDR3 residues: CASSIEGGQGYNEQFF. For the CDR3, the DNA is TGTGCCAGTAGTATCGAGGGGGGCCAGGGCTACAATGAGCAGTTCTTC.